This T cell receptor (beta chain) was documented in a study of T cell repertoires in cytomegalovirus infection. CDR1 and CDR2 (germline): SGHTA, FQGTGA. Between the trimmed V and J ends, which lost 5 bases and 4 bases, there was a span of 14 bases. The CDR3 spans 14 residues. Comment on this clonotype: What it recognizes is unknown.

TCRdb passed the reads through MiXCR, listing each CDR3 protein once. The table has hundreds of thousands of distinct CDR3 sequences, more than 25% seen once; the top ten hold around 15%. This chain uses TRBV7-3 with TRBJ2-5, with a weak D call TRBD1 (6 bases). Sequenced here: cultured CD8+ T cells from PBMCs, sampled from culture after CMV antigen stimulation. The receptor comes from a human donor in good health (CMV status not recorded). Some clones in this sample may be carry-over from other donors' samples. The CDR3 nucleotides read TGTGCCAGCAGCGTTCACAGGGCGGGAGAGACCCAGTACTTC. It encodes CASSVHRAGETQYF.